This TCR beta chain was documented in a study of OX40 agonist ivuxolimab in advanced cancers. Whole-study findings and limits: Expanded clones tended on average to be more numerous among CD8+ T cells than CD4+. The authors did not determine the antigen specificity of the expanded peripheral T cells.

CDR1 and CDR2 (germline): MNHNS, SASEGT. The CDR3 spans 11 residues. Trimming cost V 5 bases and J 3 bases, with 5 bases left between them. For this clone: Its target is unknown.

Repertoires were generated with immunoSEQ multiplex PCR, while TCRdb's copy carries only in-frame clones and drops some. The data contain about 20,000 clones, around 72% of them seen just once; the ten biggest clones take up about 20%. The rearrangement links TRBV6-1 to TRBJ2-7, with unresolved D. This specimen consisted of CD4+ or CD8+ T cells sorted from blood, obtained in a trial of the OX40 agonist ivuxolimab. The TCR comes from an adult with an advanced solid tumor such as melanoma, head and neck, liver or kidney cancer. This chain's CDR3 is CASSLLYEQYF. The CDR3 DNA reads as TGTGCCAGCAGTCTTCTCTACGAGCAGTACTTC.